A single sample gave rise to the 3 T cell receptor beta chains below, sequenced in a study of Ad26.COV2.S vaccination and SARS-CoV-2 variants. Treatment denoted: 15 to 20 received Ad26.COV2.S at low or high dose, single or two shots; about 5 received placebo; per-sample allocation not given. Each sample was drawn 63 days after the first injection (of vaccine or placebo). Generated by immunoSEQ multiplex PCR, the TCRdb table keeps only in-frame clones and is missing some. The sample has about 350,000 clones; 88% are singletons. The starting material was peripheral blood, obtained in a trial of Ad26.COV2.S vaccine versus placebo. These receptors originate from a person aged 18-65 years who received the Ad26.COV2.S COVID-19 vaccine or a placebo.

A note on this clone: Other DNA sequences in this specimen translate into the identical CDR3. The chain uses TRBV28 and TRBJ2-2; D not certain. V was pared by 6 bases and J by 2 bases, with 4 bases between. The CDR3 totals 12 residues. CDR1 is MDHEN, CDR2 SYDVKM, per germline. The CDR3 DNA is TGTGCCAGCAGAACAAACACCGGGGAGCTGTTTTTT. Amino acid sequence: CASRTNTGELFF. Drawing the rest from reference TRBV28 and TRBJ2-2, the complete variable domain is DVKVTQSSRYLVKRTGEKVFLECVQDMDHENMFWYRQDPGLGLRLIYFSYDVKMKEKGDIPEGYSVSREKKERFSLILESASTNQTSMYLCASRTNTGELFFGEGSRLTVL.

The chain recombines TRBV6-6 with TRBJ1-2; D is ambiguous. There are 13 residues in the CDR3. Trimming took 5 bases from V and 4 from J, leaving 11 bases between them. The germline CDR1 and CDR2 sequences are MNHNY and SVGAGI (reference sequence). The CDR3 nucleotides are TGTGCCAGCAGTCGGAAGGATGGCTATGGCTACACCTTC. It is translated as CASSRKDGYGYTF.

The chain has TRBV2 and TRBJ2-1; D gene unclear. The CDR3 consists of 15 residues. Germline V gene data show CDR1 as SNHLY and CDR2 as FYNNEI. V lost 7 bases, J lost 1 base, and 14 bases lay in between. CDR3 residues: CASTPSTDSYNEQFF. Written as DNA, the CDR3 is TGTGCCAGCACTCCATCTACAGATTCCTACAATGAGCAGTTCTTC.